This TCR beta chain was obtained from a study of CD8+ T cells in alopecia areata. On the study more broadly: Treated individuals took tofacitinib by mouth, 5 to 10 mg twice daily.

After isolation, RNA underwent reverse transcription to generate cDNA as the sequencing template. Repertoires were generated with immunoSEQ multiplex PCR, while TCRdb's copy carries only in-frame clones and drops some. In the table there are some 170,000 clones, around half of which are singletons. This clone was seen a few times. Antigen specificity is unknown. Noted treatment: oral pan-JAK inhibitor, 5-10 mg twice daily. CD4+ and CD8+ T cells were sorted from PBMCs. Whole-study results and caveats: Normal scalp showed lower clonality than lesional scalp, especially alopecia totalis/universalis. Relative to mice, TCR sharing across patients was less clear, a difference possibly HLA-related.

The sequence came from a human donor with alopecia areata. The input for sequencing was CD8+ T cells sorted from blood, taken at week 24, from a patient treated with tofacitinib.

CDR3 nucleotide sequence: TGTGCCAGCAGCCGGGGGACTAGCACAGATACGCAGTATTTT. Translating it yields CASSRGTSTDTQYF. This chain connects TRBV14 to TRBJ2-3; D possibly corresponds to TRBD2 (6 bases). From germline, CDR1 is SGHDN and CDR2 FVKESK. With 4 bases removed from V and 0 bases from J, the gap between germline ends came to 8 bases. This CDR3 spans 14 amino acids.